The source of this T cell receptor beta chain is a study of T-cell reconstitution after alpha-beta-depleted transplantation in children. This clonotype was found many times. CDR1 and CDR2 (germline): SGHVS, FQNEAQ. The CDR3 is 15 residues long. V lost 5 bases and J 7 bases, leaving 15 bases between the germline ends. Unique molecular identifiers were incorporated during preparation of the TCRbeta library. TCRdb ran MiXCR on the PCR reads and lists one entry per CDR3 protein. The sample shows approximately 16,000 distinct CDR3 sequences, 4.5% to 6.5% of them seen only once. The genes are TRBV7-8 and TRBJ1-6, with D possibly TRBD1 on 5 matching bases. Sequenced material: PBMCs, taken before TCRalphabeta/CD19-depleted stem cell transplant. The TCR comes from a boy aged 5-17 years with acute lymphoblastic leukemia, due to receive a stem cell transplant. DNA for the CDR3: TGTGCCAGCAGCAACTCCCCGGGGACGAATTCACCCCTCCACTTT. This sequence encodes CASSNSPGTNSPLHF.